One sample yielded the 5 T cell receptor beta chains listed below, sequenced in a study of T cell repertoires in cytomegalovirus infection. The antigens of these receptors remain unknown. TCRdb redid the calling of the reads with MiXCR, one entry per CDR3 protein. Of 900,000 to 950,000 distinct CDR3 sequences listed, roughly 30% are singletons. The sample in question was cultured CD8+ T cells from PBMCs, obtained from culture after CMV antigen stimulation. The receptor set was obtained from a human donor in good health (CMV status not recorded). Some clones in this sample may be carry-over from other donors' samples.

This clonotype was picked up a small number of times. The chain is built from TRBV15 and TRBJ2-3; perhaps TRBD2 as D (6 bases). V lost 5 bases to trimming and J lost 5 bases, with 17 bases between them. Looked up from germline, CDR1 is LNHNV and CDR2 is YYDKDF (reference sequence). This CDR3 is built from 15 residues. The CDR3 here is CATSLARRDGDTQYF. As DNA, the CDR3 is TGTGCCACCAGCTTGGCACGGAGGGACGGAGATACGCAGTATTTT.

Many counts were recorded for this clonotype. This chain connects TRBV12-3 or TRBV12-4 to TRBJ1-5, with D possibly being TRBD1 (5 bases). CDR3 size: 15 residues. The V gene lost 5 bases and the J gene lost 0 bases, with 11 bases spanning the gap. CDR3 protein: CASSLRDGSNQPQHF. The CDR3 DNA is TGTGCCAGCAGTCTCCGGGACGGTAGCAATCAGCCCCAGCATTTT.

The sample holds many counts of this clonotype. The V and J genes are TRBV7-2 and TRBJ1-2, with 8 positions matching TRBD1. The CDR3 has 17 residues. Germline V gives CDR1 SGHTA, CDR2 FQGNSA. V was clipped by 5 bases and J by 5 bases; unmatched bases: 16. CDR3 nucleotide sequence: TGTGCCAGCAGCCTCCGGACAGGGACGGGATGGGGGTATGGCTACACCTTC. Translation gives CASSLRTGTGWGYGYTF.

The chain combines TRBV11-3 with TRBJ2-5, with 10 positions matching TRBD2. The CDR3 totals 15 residues. The V gene's germline CDR1 is SGHNT and CDR2 YENEEA. After removal of 5 bases from V and 3 bases from J, the junction contained 6 bases not matched to a gene. The CDR3: CASSPGLAVKETQYF. CDR3 coding DNA: TGTGCCAGCAGCCCCGGACTAGCGGTAAAAGAGACCCAGTACTTC.

This clonotype was counted between two and nine times. The genes are TRBV27 and TRBJ2-5, with D maybe TRBD2 (5 bases). CDR1 is MNHEY, CDR2 SMNVEV, per germline (reference sequence). V was shortened by 2 bases and J by 0 bases, with 16 bases between the two germline ends. This CDR3 comprises 17 residues. CDR3 sequence reads: CASSLGGGPWYQETQYF. In DNA, the CDR3 is TGTGCCAGCAGTTTAGGAGGCGGACCTTGGTACCAAGAGACCCAGTACTTC.